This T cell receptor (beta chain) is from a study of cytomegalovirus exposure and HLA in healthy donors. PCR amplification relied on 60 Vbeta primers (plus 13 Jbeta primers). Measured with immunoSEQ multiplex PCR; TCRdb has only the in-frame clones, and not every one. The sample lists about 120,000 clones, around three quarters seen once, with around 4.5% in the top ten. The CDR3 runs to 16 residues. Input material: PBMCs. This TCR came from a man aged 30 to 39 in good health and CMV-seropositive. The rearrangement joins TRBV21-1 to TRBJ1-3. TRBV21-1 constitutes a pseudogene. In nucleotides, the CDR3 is TGTGCCAGCAGCAAAGACGGCGGGGTCTCTGGAAACACCATATATTTT. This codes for CASSKDGGVSGNTIYF.